This TCR beta chain was documented in a study of blood T cell repertoires in COVID-19. Study-wide context: Whether acute or convalescent, the COVID-19 samples came from the United States, Italy and Spain. The cDNA or gDNA used as material had been derived from T cells, B-cell-depleted T cells, or PBMCs.

Per the study methods: It was from reference gene primer amplification that nucleated cell counts were estimated. Data came from immunoSEQ multiplex PCR; TCRdb stores just in-frame clones and leaves some out. For V, J and clone size, that table is used; D and trimming come from the DNA. The repertoire consists of some 300,000 clones, with roughly 80% occurring once and the leading ten covering around 4.1%. The sample comprised peripheral blood. The TCR originated in a woman aged 45 to 65 with active or convalescent COVID-19.

DNA for the CDR3: TGCGCCAGCAGGGCCTATCGGGAGGCTTGGAATGAGCAGTTCTTC. This encodes CASRAYREAWNEQFF. The V call is TRBV5-1, the J call TRBJ2-1; 7 bases match TRBD2. The germline V gene has CDR1 SGHRS and CDR2 YFSETQ. This CDR3 spans 15 amino acids. Unmatched junction bases numbered 12, after V lost 5 bases and J lost 7 bases.